The clone carrying this TCR beta chain was detected once. Its antigen remains unidentified. This entry comes from a study of PD-1 blockade in classical Hodgkin lymphoma. This table comes from immunoSEQ multiplex PCR, and its TCRdb copy is limited to in-frame clones, with some not included. Altogether tens of thousands of clones are present, roughly 94% being singletons, with the ten largest covering roughly 2.1%. Study results and caveats: The causes of the repertoire differences, possibly disease activity or prior therapy, remain undefined. Before treatment, TCR diversity in newly diagnosed patients was reportedly lower than in healthy donors.

Time point specified: newly diagnosed, previously untreated cHL patient sample. Peripheral samples used as comparators were newly diagnosed, untreated classical Hodgkin lymphoma PBMCs. The receptor was isolated from a human donor with classical Hodgkin lymphoma. Material for sequencing was peripheral blood mononuclear cells (PBMCs).

DNA of the CDR3: TGTGCCAGCAAGAAGGAAGTAATCAATCAGCCCCAGCATTTT. It is translated as CASKKEVINQPQHF. V and J are TRBV6-1 and TRBJ1-5; D unresolved. From germline, CDR1 is MNHNS and CDR2 SASEGT. This CDR3 is 14 amino acids long. V gave up 7 bases and J gave up 3 bases, with 13 bases separating them.